The entry below gives a single TCR beta chain sequence along with its context. Every bulk PBMC sample received the same 350 ng of DNA. Sequenced by immunoSEQ multiplex PCR; TCRdb stores in-frame clones only, minus some. The sample yields approximately 13,000 clones, 85% to 90% seen once. This record comes from a study of blood T cell dynamics during melanoma immunotherapy. Time point given: pre-treatment baseline. Blood was drawn before treatment and at week 3 after checkpoint blockade. Patients with prior systemic cancer treatment, concomitant immunosuppressants, or other active malignancies were excluded. The CDR3 spans 13 residues. V lost 2 bases, J lost 8 bases, and 10 bases lay in between. The V gene's germline CDR1 is KGHSH and CDR2 LQKENI.

Sequencing used blood, obtained from a patient treated with checkpoint blockade. This TCR came from a human donor with melanoma. The rearrangement uses TRBV18 and TRBJ1-5, with D perhaps matching TRBD1 (5 bases). The CDR3 sequence: CASSPGAREPQHF. Written as DNA, the CDR3 is TGTGCCAGCTCACCAGGGGCGAGGGAGCCCCAGCATTTT.